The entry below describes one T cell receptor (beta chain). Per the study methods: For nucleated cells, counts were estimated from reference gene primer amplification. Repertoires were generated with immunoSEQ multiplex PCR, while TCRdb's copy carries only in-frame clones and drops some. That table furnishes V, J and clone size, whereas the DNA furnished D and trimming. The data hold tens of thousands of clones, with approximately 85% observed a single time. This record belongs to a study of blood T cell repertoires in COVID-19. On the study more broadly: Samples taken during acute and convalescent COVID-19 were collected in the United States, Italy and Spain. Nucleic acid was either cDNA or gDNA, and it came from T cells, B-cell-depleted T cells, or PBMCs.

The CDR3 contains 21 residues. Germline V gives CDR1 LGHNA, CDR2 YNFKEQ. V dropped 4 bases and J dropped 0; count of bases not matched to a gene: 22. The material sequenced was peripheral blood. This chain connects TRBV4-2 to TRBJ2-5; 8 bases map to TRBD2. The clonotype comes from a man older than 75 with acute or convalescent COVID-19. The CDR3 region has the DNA TGTGCCAGCAGCCCCCGTTTTGGCTTCAGCGGGAGTGATGGGTACCAAGAGACCCAGTACTTC. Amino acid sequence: CASSPRFGFSGSDGYQETQYF.